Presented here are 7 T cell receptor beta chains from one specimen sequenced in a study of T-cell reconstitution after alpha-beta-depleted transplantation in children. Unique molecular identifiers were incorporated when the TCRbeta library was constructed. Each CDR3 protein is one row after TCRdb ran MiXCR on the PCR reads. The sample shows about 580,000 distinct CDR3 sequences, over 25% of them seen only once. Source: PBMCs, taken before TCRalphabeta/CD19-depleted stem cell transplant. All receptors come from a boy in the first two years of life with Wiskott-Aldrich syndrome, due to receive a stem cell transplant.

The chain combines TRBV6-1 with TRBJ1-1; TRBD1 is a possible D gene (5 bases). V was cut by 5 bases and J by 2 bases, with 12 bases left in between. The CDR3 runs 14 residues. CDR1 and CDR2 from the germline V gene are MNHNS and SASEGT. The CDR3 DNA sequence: TGTGCCAGCAGTCCCGGGACCCAAAACACTGAAGCTTTCTTT. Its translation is CASSPGTQNTEAFF.

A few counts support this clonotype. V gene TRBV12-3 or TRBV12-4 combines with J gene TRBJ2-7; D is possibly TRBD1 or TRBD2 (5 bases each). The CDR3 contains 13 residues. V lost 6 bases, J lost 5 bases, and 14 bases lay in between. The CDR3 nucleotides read TGTGCCAGCAGCCCGGGGCAGGTAAACGAGCAGTACTTC. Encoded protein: CASSPGQVNEQYF.

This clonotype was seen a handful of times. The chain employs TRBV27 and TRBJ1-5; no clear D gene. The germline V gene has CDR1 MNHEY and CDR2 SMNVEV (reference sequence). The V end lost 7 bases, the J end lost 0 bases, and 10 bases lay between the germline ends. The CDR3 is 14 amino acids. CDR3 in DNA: TGTGCCAGCAATCGGGTCAATAGCAATCAGCCCCAGCATTTT. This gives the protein CASNRVNSNQPQHF.

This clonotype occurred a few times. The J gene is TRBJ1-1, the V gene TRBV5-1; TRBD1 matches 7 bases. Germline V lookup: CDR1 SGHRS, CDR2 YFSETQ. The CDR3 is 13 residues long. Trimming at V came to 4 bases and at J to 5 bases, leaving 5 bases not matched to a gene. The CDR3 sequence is CASSRTGETEAFF. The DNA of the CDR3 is TGCGCCAGCAGCCGTACAGGGGAGACTGAAGCTTTCTTT.

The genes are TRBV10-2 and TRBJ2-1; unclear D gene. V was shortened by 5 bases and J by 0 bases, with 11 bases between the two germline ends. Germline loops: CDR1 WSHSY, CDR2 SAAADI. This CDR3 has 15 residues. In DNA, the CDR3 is TGCGCCAGCAGTAGACGGGCGAGCTCCTACAATGAGCAGTTCTTC. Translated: CASSRRASSYNEQFF.

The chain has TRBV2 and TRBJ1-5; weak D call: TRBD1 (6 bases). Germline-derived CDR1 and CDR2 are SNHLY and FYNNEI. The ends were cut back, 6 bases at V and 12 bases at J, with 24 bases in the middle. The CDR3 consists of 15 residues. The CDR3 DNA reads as TGTGCCAGCAGGGGGGCCGGGGTCTTCCCTCAGTACCAGCATTTT. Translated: CASRGAGVFPQYQHF. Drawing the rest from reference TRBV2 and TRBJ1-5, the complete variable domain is EPEVTQTPSHQVTQMGQEVILRCVPISNHLYFYWYRQILGQKVEFLVSFYNNEISEKSEIFDDQFSVERPDGSNFTLKIRSTKLEDSAMYFCASRGAGVFPQYQHFGDGTRLSIL.

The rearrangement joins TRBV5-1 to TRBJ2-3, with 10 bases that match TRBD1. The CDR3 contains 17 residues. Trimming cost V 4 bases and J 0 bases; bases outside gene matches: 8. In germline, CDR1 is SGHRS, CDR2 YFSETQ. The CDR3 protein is CASSKDRGRDSTDTQYF. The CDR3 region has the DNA TGCGCCAGCAGCAAAGACAGGGGGCGAGATAGCACAGATACGCAGTATTTT. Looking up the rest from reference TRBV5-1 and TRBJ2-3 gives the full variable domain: KAGVTQTPRYLIKTRGQQVTLSCSPISGHRSVSWYQQTPGQGLQFLFEYFSETQRNKGNFPGRFSGRQFSNSRSEMNVSTLELGDSALYLCASSKDRGRDSTDTQYFGPGTRLTVL.